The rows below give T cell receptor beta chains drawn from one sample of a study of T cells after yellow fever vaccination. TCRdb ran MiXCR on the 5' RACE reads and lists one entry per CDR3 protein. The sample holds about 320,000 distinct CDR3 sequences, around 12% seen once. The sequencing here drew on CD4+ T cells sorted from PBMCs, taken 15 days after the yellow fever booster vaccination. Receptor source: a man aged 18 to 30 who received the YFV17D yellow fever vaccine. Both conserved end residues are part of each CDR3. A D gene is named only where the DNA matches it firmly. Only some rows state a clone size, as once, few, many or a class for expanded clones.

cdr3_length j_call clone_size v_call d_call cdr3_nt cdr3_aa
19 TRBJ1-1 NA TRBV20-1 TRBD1 TGCAGTGCTAGAAGAAAGATGAGGGACAGGGCAACTTTGAACACTGAAGCTTTCTTT CSARRKMRDRATLNTEAFF
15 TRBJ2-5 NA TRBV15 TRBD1 TGTGCCACCAGCTCCAGGACAGGGGAGGCAGAGACCCAGTACTTC CATSSRTGEAETQYF
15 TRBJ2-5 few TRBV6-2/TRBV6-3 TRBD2 TGTGCCAGCAGCCTAGCGGGGATGAGGCAAGAGACCCAGTACTTC CASSLAGMRQETQYF
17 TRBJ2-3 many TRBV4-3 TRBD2 TGCGCCAGCAGCCGCACGTTGACTAGCGGGGGCACAGATACGCAGTATTTT CASSRTLTSGGTDTQYF
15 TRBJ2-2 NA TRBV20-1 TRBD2 TGCAGTGCTAGAGCCGCGGGGGTGAACACCGGGGAGCTGTTTTTT CSARAAGVNTGELFF
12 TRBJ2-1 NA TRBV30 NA TGTGCCTGGAGTGGGTCGGGTCCTGAGCAGTTCTTC CAWSGSGPEQFF
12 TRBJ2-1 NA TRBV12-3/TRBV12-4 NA TGTGCCAGCAGAGTCTCCGGGACACGACAGTTCTTC CASRVSGTRQFF
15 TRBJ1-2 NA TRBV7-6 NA TGTGCCAGCAGCTTAGACATGGCAGGCCCCTCCGGCTACACCTTC CASSLDMAGPSGYTF
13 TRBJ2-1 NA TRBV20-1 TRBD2 TGCAGTGCCTTACGGGGGGGTTCCGATGAGCAGTTCTTC CSALRGGSDEQFF
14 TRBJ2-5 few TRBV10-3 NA TGTGCCATCAGTCCCGGAGGGCGCCAAGAGACCCAGTACTTC CAISPGGRQETQYF
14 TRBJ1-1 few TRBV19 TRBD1 TGTGCCAGTAGTATGGACAGGCGAGCCAACCGAGCTTTCTTT CASSMDRRANRAFF
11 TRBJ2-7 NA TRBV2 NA TGTGCCAGCAGTGTGCAGAGCGAGCAGTACTTC CASSVQSEQYF
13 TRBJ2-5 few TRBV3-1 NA TGTGCCAGCAGCCTCTACCAGTCGGGGACCCAGTACTTC CASSLYQSGTQYF
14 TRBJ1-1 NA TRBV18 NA TGTGCCAGCTCACCACCGGTTGGGGAGGTTGGGGCTTTCTTT CASSPPVGEVGAFF
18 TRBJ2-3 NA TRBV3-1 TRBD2 TGTGCCAGCAGCCAATTTCAGCCGACTAGCGGAAACACAGATACGCAGTATTTT CASSQFQPTSGNTDTQYF
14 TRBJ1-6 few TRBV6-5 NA TGTGCCAGCAGCCCTTACAGGGAATTACAATCCCTCCACTTT CASSPYRELQSLHF
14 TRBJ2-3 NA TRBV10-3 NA TGTGCCATCAGTGATAGACAGACCACAGATACGCAGTATTTT CAISDRQTTDTQYF
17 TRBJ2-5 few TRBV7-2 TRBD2 TGTGCCAGCAGCTTATTTGTAGCGGGGGGGTACCAAGAGACCCAGTACTTC CASSLFVAGGYQETQYF
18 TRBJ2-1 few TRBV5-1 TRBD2 TGCGCCAGCAGCTTGGTCCCGTTGACTGGCGGGGGGAGAAATGAGCAGTTCTTC CASSLVPLTGGGRNEQFF
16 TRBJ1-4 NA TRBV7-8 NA TGTGCCAGCAGCAAACTACTCCGGACTACTAATGAAAAACTGTTTTTT CASSKLLRTTNEKLFF
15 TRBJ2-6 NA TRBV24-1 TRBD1 TGTGCCACCAGTGATACAGGGGCTGGGGCCAACGTCCTGACTTTC CATSDTGAGANVLTF
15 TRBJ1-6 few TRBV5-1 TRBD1 TGCGCCAGCAGCCAGGTGACAGGGACGGATTCACCCCTCCACTTT CASSQVTGTDSPLHF
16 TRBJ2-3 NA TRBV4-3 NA TGCGCCAGCAGCCAAGAAGCGACTACAACCGTCGATACGCAGTATTTT CASSQEATTTVDTQYF
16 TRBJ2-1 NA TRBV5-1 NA TGCGCCAGCAGCTTGGACTGGGGGGTGGTACACAATGAGCAGTTCTTC CASSLDWGVVHNEQFF
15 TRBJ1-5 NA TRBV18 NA TGTGCCAGCTCACCATACAGCAATAGCAATCAGCCCCAGCATTTT CASSPYSNSNQPQHF
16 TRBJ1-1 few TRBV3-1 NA TGTGCCAGCAGCCAATGGGAGGGGGGGCTGAACACTGAAGCTTTCTTT CASSQWEGGLNTEAFF
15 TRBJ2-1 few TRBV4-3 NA TGCGCCAGCAGCCCCCACGGGCAGGGTCATGATGAGCAGTTCTTC CASSPHGQGHDEQFF
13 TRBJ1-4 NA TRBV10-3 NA TGTGCCATCCGTCGCTATAATAATGAAAAACTGTTTTTT CAIRRYNNEKLFF
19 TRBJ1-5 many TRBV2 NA TGTGCCAGCAGTGCTTTGGCCTGGACAGCCGATTATAGCAATCAGCCCCAGCATTTT CASSALAWTADYSNQPQHF
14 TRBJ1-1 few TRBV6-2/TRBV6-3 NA TGTGCCAGCAGATTCCGGGACACTAACACTGAAGCTTTCTTT CASRFRDTNTEAFF
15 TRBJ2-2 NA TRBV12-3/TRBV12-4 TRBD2 TGTGCCAGCAGTCCTGCGGGACTAGCTGCCGGGGAGCTGTTTTTT CASSPAGLAAGELFF
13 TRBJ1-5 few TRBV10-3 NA TGTGCCATCAGTGAGTCCAGCAATCAGCCCCAGCATTTT CAISESSNQPQHF
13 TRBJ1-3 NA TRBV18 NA TGTGCCAGCTCCCCCCAGGCGACAGACACCATATATTTT CASSPQATDTIYF
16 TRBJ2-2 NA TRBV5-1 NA TGCGCCAGCAGCTTGGTCGGGACAACGAACACCGGGGAGCTGTTTTTT CASSLVGTTNTGELFF
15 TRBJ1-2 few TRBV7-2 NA TGTGCCAGCAGCTTGACCCAAGGTCCTGGCTATGGCTACACCTTC CASSLTQGPGYGYTF
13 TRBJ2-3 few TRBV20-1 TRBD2 TGCAGTGTGGCGGGGGGCCCCACAGATACGCAGTATTTT CSVAGGPTDTQYF